These 18 T cell receptor beta chains were sequenced from one sample in a study of blood T cell repertoires in COVID-19. Data came from immunoSEQ multiplex PCR; TCRdb stores just in-frame clones and leaves some out. Among about 200,000 clones listed, more than 70% were seen once. Sequenced sample: peripheral blood. These receptors were collected from a young man with active or convalescent COVID-19.

The chain links TRBV2 to TRBJ1-1, with a weak D call TRBD1 (5 bases). Germline lookup yields CDR1 SNHLY and CDR2 FYNNEI. The CDR3 is made up of 14 amino acids. V lost 3 bases, J lost 1 base, and 9 bases lay in between. The CDR3 DNA sequence: TGTGCCAGCAGTGACCGGAGGGGGAACACTGAAGCTTTCTTT. Translated, it gives CASSDRRGNTEAFF.

The V call is TRBV18, the J call TRBJ1-4; maybe TRBD1 (5 bases). CDR1 is KGHSH and CDR2 is LQKENI in the germline V gene. This CDR3 contains 14 residues. V lost 6 bases, J lost 8 bases, and 16 bases lay in between. This CDR3 is CASSNSDTGEKLFF. In DNA, the CDR3 is TGTGCCAGCTCGAACTCGGACACTGGCGAAAAACTGTTTTTT.

The rearrangement links TRBV3-1 (or the pseudogene TRBV3-2) to TRBJ2-5; weak D call: TRBD1 (6 bases). The germline gives CDR1 LGHDT, CDR2 YNNKEL (reference sequence). Between the trimmed V and J ends, which lost 5 bases and 6 bases, there was a span of 13 bases. This CDR3 has 13 residues. The DNA of the CDR3 is TGTGCCAGCAGCGAAGCAGGGGTGCAGACCCAGTACTTC. Protein sequence: CASSEAGVQTQYF.

The V gene is TRBV12-3 or TRBV12-4, the J gene TRBJ1-1; weak D call: TRBD1 (5 bases). The length of the CDR3 is 13 residues. V lost 6 bases and J 5 bases, leaving 13 bases between the germline ends. CDR3 amino acids: CASSTRGRTEAFF. CDR3 coding DNA: TGTGCCAGCAGCACCCGGGGGAGGACTGAAGCTTTCTTT.

V usage is TRBV7-9 and J usage is TRBJ1-2; 8 bases map to TRBD1. CDR3 length: 13 residues. The germline V gene has CDR1 SEHNR and CDR2 FQNEAQ (reference sequence). The junction had 7 bases not matched to a gene; V was cut back by 8 bases and J by 5 bases. In DNA form, the CDR3 reads TGTGCCAGCTCGGACAGGGTCGCTTATGGCTACACCTTC. Residues: CASSDRVAYGYTF. Supplemented by reference TRBV7-9 and TRBJ1-2, the full variable domain reads DTGVSQNPRHKITKRGQNVTFRCDPISEHNRLYWYRQTLGQGPEFLTYFQNEAQLEKSRLLSDRFSAERPKGSFSTLEIQRTEQGDSAMYLCASSDRVAYGYTFGSGTRLTVV.

V is TRBV19 and J is TRBJ1-3; the match to TRBD1 covers 8 bases. CDR1 is LNHDA and CDR2 is SQIVND in the germline V gene (reference sequence). The CDR3 is 14 amino acids. V lost 6 bases and J lost 7; bases outside the gene matches: 8. This CDR3 reads CASSRQGPGNTIYF. In DNA, the CDR3 is TGTGCCAGTAGCAGACAGGGGCCAGGCAACACCATATATTTT.

The chain recombines TRBV19 with TRBJ2-1; possible D gene TRBD1, 6 bases. CDR1 and CDR2 from the germline V gene are LNHDA and SQIVND (reference sequence). This CDR3 contains 15 residues. V was shortened by 5 bases and J by 8 bases, with 19 bases between the two germline ends. The CDR3 bases are TGTGCCAGTAGTTCCCGAGCCAGGGGCGCGGATGAGCAGTTCTTC. This gives the protein CASSSRARGADEQFF.

The V and J genes are TRBV4-1 and TRBJ1-3, with 7 positions matching TRBD1. Trimming removed 5 bases from V and 6 bases from J; junction bases left unmatched: 16. This CDR3 comprises 17 residues. CDR1 is MGHRA, CDR2 YSYEKL, per germline. Here the CDR3 reads CASSTEGALPLENTIYF. CDR3 nucleotides: TGCGCCAGCAGCACCGAGGGGGCACTACCTCTGGAAAACACCATATATTTT.

The V gene is TRBV7-9, the J gene TRBJ2-5; 9 nucleotides match TRBD2. The length of the CDR3 is 14 residues. Trimming removed 10 bases from V and 3 bases from J; junction bases left unmatched: 9. Germline assignment: CDR1 SEHNR and CDR2 FQNEAQ (reference sequence). This chain's CDR3 is CATWSTSGKETQYF. The CDR3 DNA reads as TGTGCCACCTGGTCGACTAGCGGCAAAGAGACCCAGTACTTC.

The chain has TRBV7-3 and TRBJ1-2; 7 nucleotides line up with TRBD1. Trimming cost V 4 bases and J 3 bases; bases outside gene matches: 2. The CDR3 runs 13 residues. CDR1 SGHTA and CDR2 FQGTGA come from the germline V gene. The CDR3 spells CASSSGQDYGYTF. For the CDR3, the DNA is TGTGCCAGCAGCTCCGGACAGGACTATGGCTACACCTTC. The full variable domain, with the rest looked up from reference TRBV7-3 and TRBJ1-2, is GAGVSQTPSNKVTEKGKYVELRCDPISGHTALYWYRQSLGQGPEFLIYFQGTGAADDSGLPNDRFFAVRPEGSVSTLKIQRTERGDSAVYLCASSSGQDYGYTFGSGTRLTVV.

The chain uses TRBV29-1 and TRBJ1-1; D is perhaps TRBD1 (6 bases). Trimming took off 6 bases at V and 3 bases at J, with 14 bases between the two ends. This CDR3 is built from 13 residues. Germline CDR1 is SQVTM and CDR2 is ANQGSEA. In DNA, the CDR3 is TGCAGCGTAGGACAGCTTAGCGACACTGAAGCTTTCTTT. Translating gives CSVGQLSDTEAFF.

This chain uses TRBV2 with TRBJ2-7; 10 bases fit TRBD1. This CDR3 contains 15 residues. Losses at the gene ends were 11 bases for V and 3 bases for J; bases not matched to a gene: 13. Germline CDR1 is SNHLY and CDR2 is FYNNEI. The CDR3: CAGGTGARADYEQYF. The CDR3 DNA reads as TGTGCCGGTGGGACAGGGGCGCGAGCGGACTACGAGCAGTACTTC.

The CDR3 region is CASSEAYGTGSQPQHF. The CDR3 coding sequence is TGTGCCAGCAGTGAAGCCTATGGGACAGGGTCTCAGCCCCAGCATTTT. The chain uses TRBV6-1 and TRBJ1-5; TRBD1 matches at 9 bases. The length of the CDR3 is 16 residues. Looked up from germline, CDR1 is MNHNS and CDR2 is SASEGT. With V trimmed by 0 bases and J by 6 bases, 6 bases remained unmatched.

This chain links TRBV5-4 with TRBJ2-1; the match to TRBD2 covers 11 bases. The V gene's germline CDR1 is SGHNT and CDR2 YYREEE (reference sequence). The CDR3 has 15 residues. The V segment lost 5 bases and the J segment 3 bases; nucleotides outside the gene matches: 4. This CDR3 reads CASRPGTSGYNEQFF. As DNA, the CDR3 is TGTGCCAGCAGACCCGGGACTAGCGGCTACAATGAGCAGTTCTTC.

In its sample, this clone was seen a few times. The CDR3 loop is CASSVTGGLDEQFF. The CDR3 nucleotides read TGTGCCAGCAGTGTGACAGGGGGGTTGGATGAGCAGTTCTTC. The V gene is TRBV2, the J gene TRBJ2-1; TRBD1 matches 9 bases. J was trimmed by 8 bases and V by 4 bases; bases with no gene match: 6. This CDR3 comprises 14 residues. Germline V gene sequence: CDR1 SNHLY, CDR2 FYNNEI. The full variable domain, its missing parts supplied by reference TRBV2 and TRBJ2-1, is EPEVTQTPSHQVTQMGQEVILRCVPISNHLYFYWYRQILGQKVEFLVSFYNNEISEKSEIFDDQFSVERPDGSNFTLKIRSTKLEDSAMYFCASSVTGGLDEQFFGPGTRLTVL.

The chain combines TRBV30 with TRBJ1-2, with 7 bases matching TRBD1. Germline CDR1 is GTSNPN and CDR2 is SVGIG (reference sequence). The CDR3 runs to 12 residues. V lost 4 bases, J lost 11 bases, and 10 bases stayed unmatched. CDR3 DNA: TGTGCCTGGACAAGGGGGCTGATGGGTTACACCTTC. This sequence encodes CAWTRGLMGYTF.

This clone occurred once. The chain uses TRBV19 and TRBJ1-4, with 10 bases fitting TRBD1. The CDR3 covers 16 residues. Germline CDR1 and CDR2: LNHDA and SQIVND (reference sequence). V lost 6 bases, J lost 4 bases, and 8 bases stayed unmatched. The CDR3 DNA reads as TGTGCCAGTAGCCGGGGACAGGGGAGGATTAATGAAAAACTGTTTTTT. It translates to CASSRGQGRINEKLFF.

The chain joins TRBV5-1 to TRBJ2-1, with 10 nucleotides matching TRBD1. The CDR3 totals 14 residues. Germline CDR1 reads SGHRS; CDR2 reads YFSETQ. V was pared by 0 bases and J by 8 bases, with 2 bases of the junction left unmatched. This CDR3 reads CASSLGQGAYEQFF. The CDR3 DNA reads as TGCGCCAGCAGCTTGGGACAGGGGGCTTATGAGCAGTTCTTC.